These T cell receptor beta chains were read from a single sample in a study of T cell responses to AZD1222 COVID-19 vaccine. Sequenced by immunoSEQ multiplex PCR; TCRdb stores in-frame clones only, minus some. The repertoire holds 60,000 or so clones, with about 79% as singletons. The material was peripheral blood, obtained on day 0 of AZD1222 vaccination. Source of these receptors: an adult in good health. The CDR3 runs from the conserved cysteine through the conserved F or W. A D gene is named only where the DNA matches it firmly.

D gene	CDR3 length	V gene	J gene	CDR3 protein	CDR3 DNA
-	11	TRBV12-3/TRBV12-4	TRBJ1-5	CASSLYGAQHF	TGTGCCAGCAGTTTATACGGGGCCCAGCATTTT
-	18	TRBV21-1	TRBJ1-6	CASSNKTGLVSYNSPLHF	TGTGCCAGCAGCAACAAGACCGGACTAGTCTCCTATAATTCACCCCTCCACTTT
-	13	TRBV7-2	TRBJ2-2	CASSPRFTGELFF	TGTGCCAGCAGCCCCCGATTCACCGGGGAGCTGTTTTTT
-	13	TRBV29-1	TRBJ2-5	CSVERGGSGAQYF	TGCAGCGTTGAAAGAGGCGGTTCTGGGGCCCAGTACTTC
-	14	TRBV5-1	TRBJ2-5	CASSLSRVGETQYF	TGCGCCAGCAGCTTGTCTAGGGTGGGGGAGACCCAGTACTTC
-	13	TRBV21-1	TRBJ2-7	CASSKVFGLGQYF	TGTGCCAGCAGCAAAGTCTTTGGTCTAGGGCAGTACTTC
-	16	TRBV13	TRBJ1-1	CASSSGSRARNTEAFF	TGTGCCAGCAGCTCAGGGAGTCGCGCCCGGAACACTGAAGCTTTCTTT
-	15	TRBV7-9	TRBJ2-1	CASSLQGPGGNEQFF	TGTGCCAGCAGCCTCCAGGGGCCAGGAGGCAATGAGCAGTTCTTC
-	16	TRBV4-3	TRBJ1-5	CASSQDRAGYNQPQHF	TGCGCCAGCAGCCAAGATAGGGCAGGGTACAATCAGCCCCAGCATTTT
TRBD2	15	TRBV9	TRBJ2-1	CASSPGLAGGHEQFF	TGTGCCAGCAGCCCTGGACTAGCGGGAGGACATGAGCAGTTCTTC
-	18	TRBV4-2	TRBJ1-2	CASSQDRDHPSRSYGYTF	TGTGCCAGCAGCCAAGATCGGGACCACCCAAGCCGTTCTTATGGCTACACCTTC
TRBD1	13	TRBV7-3	TRBJ2-2	CASRIGGIGELFF	TGTGCCAGCAGGATAGGGGGCATCGGGGAGCTGTTTTTT
TRBD1	12	TRBV25-1	TRBJ1-2	CASTDRDYGYTF	TGTGCCAGCACCGACAGGGACTATGGCTACACCTTC
TRBD1	15	TRBV2	TRBJ2-7	CASSVRPGQDYEQYF	TGTGCCAGCAGTGTACGGCCGGGACAGGATTACGAGCAGTACTTC
-	17	TRBV7-8	TRBJ1-2	CASSLEAGFGADYGYTF	TGTGCCAGCAGCTTAGAGGCGGGGTTTGGTGCCGACTATGGCTACACCTTC
-	14	TRBV7-2	TRBJ2-2	CASTYQARPGELFF	TGTGCCAGCACCTACCAGGCGCGACCCGGGGAGCTGTTTTTT
-	16	TRBV19	TRBJ1-3	CASSLETTGIGNTIYF	TGTGCCAGTAGTCTAGAGACGACAGGAATAGGAAACACCATATATTTT
TRBD1	18	TRBV4-1	TRBJ1-6	CASSRLSRGKTYNSPLHF	TGCGCCAGCAGCCGGTTGTCCAGGGGGAAGACCTATAATTCACCCCTCCACTTT
TRBD1	17	TRBV15	TRBJ2-6	CATSRGGQGFGANVLTF	TGTGCCACCAGCAGGGGGGGACAGGGATTCGGGGCCAACGTCCTGACTTTC
-	16	TRBV6-5	TRBJ2-1	CASSYSKGSPLGEQFF	TGTGCCAGCAGTTACTCGAAAGGGAGCCCTTTGGGAGAGCAGTTCTTC
-	11	TRBV5-6	TRBJ1-2	CASSLNYGYTF	TGTGCCAGCAGCCTGAACTATGGCTACACCTTC
-	15	TRBV9	TRBJ1-1	CASSVDTGGNTEAFF	TGTGCCAGCAGCGTCGACACTGGGGGGAACACTGAAGCTTTCTTT
-	15	TRBV4-3	TRBJ1-2	CASSQDPQGNYGYTF	TGCGCCAGCAGCCAAGACCCCCAGGGGAACTATGGCTACACCTTC
-	13	TRBV24-1	TRBJ2-1	CATSNDGYNEQFF	TGTGCCACCAGTAACGACGGTTACAATGAGCAGTTCTTC
-	11	TRBV24-1	TRBJ1-2	CATSEGYGYTF	TGTGCCACCAGTGAAGGTTATGGCTACACCTTC